The T cell receptor (beta chain) under discussion was sequenced for a study of T cells in women clearing cervical HPV infection. Study-wide results and caveats: T-cell numbers per sample were unknown and may explain richness differences.

Assay used: immunoSEQ multiplex PCR; TCRdb lists only in-frame clones, some missing. This repertoire includes about 39,000 clones. The CDR3 spans 16 residues. Per germline, CDR1 PRHDT and CDR2 FYEKMQ (reference sequence). V gave up 5 bases and J gave up 2 bases; unmatched junction bases: 11. As concerns this clone: Its antigen is unidentified. From the germline J gene comes the end of the CDR3, since the read stops 3 residues before it.

The sample was blood buffy coat. This receptor was identified in a woman between 18 and 75 years old with a cervical HPV16 infection that either progressed to CIN3+ or cleared (not recorded which). V gene TRBV13 combines with J gene TRBJ2-5, with 7 bases aligning to TRBD2. The CDR3 spells CASSPAGTTMQETQYF. CDR3 DNA, as far as it was read: TGTGCCAGCAGCCCCGCCGGGACTACAATGCAAGAGACC. The full variable domain, completed using reference TRBV13 and TRBJ2-5, is AAGVIQSPRHLIKEKRETATLKCYPIPRHDTVYWYQQGPGQDPQFLISFYEKMQSDKGSIPDRFSAQQFSDYHSELNMSSLELGDSALYFCASSPAGTTMQETQYFGPGTRLLVL.